These T cell receptor beta chains were read from a single sample in a study of control samples from healthy donors and cancer patients. Data came from immunoSEQ multiplex PCR; TCRdb stores just in-frame clones and leaves some out. This table has some 140,000 clones, over 85% appearing once. The material sequenced was PBMCs. The origin of the receptors is a man aged 45-60 years with head and neck cancer. CDR3s include the opening cysteine and the closing phenylalanine or tryptophan.

j_call v_call cdr3_aa
TRBJ2-7 TRBV3-1/TRBV3-2 CASRGQGTEQYF
TRBJ1-1 TRBV29-1 CSVDIMNTEAFF
TRBJ2-5 TRBV5-1 CASSRYTGTETQYF
TRBJ2-7 TRBV19 CASSMGGGSSYEQYF
TRBJ2-3 TRBV7-9 CASSLETRQDTQYF
TRBJ1-6 TRBV5-5 CASSLTDILPLHF
TRBJ2-1 TRBV5-1 CASSLGGPGRVTDNEQFF
TRBJ2-1 TRBV7-9 CASRELAEGEQFF
TRBJ1-4 TRBV6-5 CASRTGDATNEKLFF
TRBJ2-3 TRBV6-1 CASSPHLEPQYF
TRBJ1-1 TRBV5-5 CASSLGQGGRTEAFF
TRBJ2-2 TRBV24-1 CATSSSGIRTGELFF
TRBJ2-2 TRBV5-1 CASSWGLAANTGELFF
TRBJ2-7 TRBV30 CAWSVGAWGEQYF
TRBJ2-5 TRBV5-6 CASSLLAGGETQYF
TRBJ1-5 TRBV30 CAWRTQGSNQPQHF
TRBJ2-4 TRBV5-4 CASTDGGVAKNIQYF
TRBJ1-2 TRBV11-1 CASSGLLGYGYTF
TRBJ1-2 TRBV29-1 CSVEDPGTANYGYTF
TRBJ2-7 TRBV7-9 CASSPDGTSGRSPYEQYF
TRBJ1-2 TRBV6-5 CASSYSVGGNYGYTF
TRBJ2-7 TRBV18 CASSPPGQGGYEQYF
TRBJ1-5 TRBV30 CAWSKLTRDQPQHF
TRBJ2-3 TRBV9 CASPRIMDVRVADTQYF
TRBJ2-1 TRBV28 CASSWGDDGRLHNEQFF
TRBJ1-2 TRBV18 CASSLGTEPFYGYTF
TRBJ2-5 TRBV6-5 CASSWDIKTQYF